This entry features one T cell receptor (beta chain) sequence. Its specificity is unknown. Germline V lookup: CDR1 SGHRS, CDR2 YFSETQ. Trimming left V 0 bases short and J 5 bases short, with 18 bases between. CDR3 length: 16 residues. This sample stems from a study of cytomegalovirus exposure and HLA in healthy donors. Study-level points and caveats: Within a later analysis, the majority of CMV-associated TCR beta chains appeared HLA-restricted. Several of the most significant clusters appeared linked to common viral pathogens, based on a later analysis.

13 Jbeta primers and 60 Vbeta primers were used for the PCR. The authors' processing: About 10 million shared chains were among some 80 million unique TCR beta chains counted in a later analysis. The repertoire was sequenced with immunoSEQ multiplex PCR; TCRdb's copy has only in-frame clones and lacks some. For V, J and clone size, that table is used; D and trimming come from the DNA. The sample consists of 150,000 to 200,000 clones, 80% to 90% of them appearing once. The source material was PBMCs. The chain uses TRBV5-1 and TRBJ2-7; D perhaps matches TRBD1 (6 bases). The TCR was taken from a young man in good health and CMV-seropositive. The CDR3 is CASSLAVTGFPDEQYF. The CDR3 bases are TGCGCCAGCAGCTTGGCTGTAACAGGGTTCCCGGACGAGCAGTACTTC.